Sequencing of this T cell receptor beta chain was carried out in a study of T cells after yellow fever vaccination. Study overall: SMART-Seq v4 Ultra Low Input prepared the low-cell-number fractions. Study-wide findings and caveats: Among all clonotypes, a small share was observed in both CD4 and CD8 compartments.

Concerning this clonotype: The antigen is unknown.

TCRdb re-called the 5' RACE reads through MiXCR, storing one row per CDR3 protein. The top ten hold approximately 24% of the sample, which has some 350,000 distinct CDR3 sequences, about 4% seen once. This clonotype was sampled from a man between 18 and 35 years old who received the YFV17D yellow fever vaccine. Sequencing was performed on PBMCs, taken 5 days after the yellow fever booster vaccination.

CDR3 DNA: TGCGCCAGCAGGACTAGCGGGAACACCGGGGAGCTGTTTTTT. As protein: CASRTSGNTGELFF. The chain couples TRBV5-1 to TRBJ2-2, with 9 nucleotides matching TRBD2. This CDR3 contains 14 residues. Germline values: CDR1 SGHRS, CDR2 YFSETQ. V trimming: 5 bases; J trimming: 1 base; junction bases outside the gene matches: 0.